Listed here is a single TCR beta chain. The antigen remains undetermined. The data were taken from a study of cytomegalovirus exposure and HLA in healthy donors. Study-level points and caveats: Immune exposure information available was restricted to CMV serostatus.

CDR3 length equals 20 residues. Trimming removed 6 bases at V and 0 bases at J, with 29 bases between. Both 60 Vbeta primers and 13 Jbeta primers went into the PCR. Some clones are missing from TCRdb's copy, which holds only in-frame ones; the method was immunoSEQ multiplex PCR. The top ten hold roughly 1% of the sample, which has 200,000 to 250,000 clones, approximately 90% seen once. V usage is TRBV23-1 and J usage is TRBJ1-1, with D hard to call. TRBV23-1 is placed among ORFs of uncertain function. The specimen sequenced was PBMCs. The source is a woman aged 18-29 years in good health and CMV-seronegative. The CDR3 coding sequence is TGCGCCAGCAGGCCGAATCGACCGACCTACTACCCCCTTTTGAACACTGAAGCTTTCTTT. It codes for CASRPNRPTYYPLLNTEAFF.